Below are 26 T cell receptor beta chains sequenced from a single sample in a study of cytomegalovirus exposure and HLA in healthy donors. The primer mix had 60 Vbeta and 13 Jbeta primers. This table comes from immunoSEQ multiplex PCR, and its TCRdb copy is limited to in-frame clones, with some not included. Of about 150,000 clones in the sample, more than 70% were seen once. Material: PBMCs. All receptors derive from a man aged 18 to 35 in good health and CMV-seropositive.

This clone appeared a single time. The chain links TRBV27 to TRBJ2-7, with a weak D call TRBD2 (6 bases). This CDR3 has 15 amino acids. CDR1 is MNHEY, CDR2 SMNVEV, per germline (reference sequence). The V end was cut by 2 bases, the J end by 4 bases, with 15 bases between. DNA for the CDR3: TGTGCCAGCAGTTTAAGGGCTAGCGCCCATTACGAGCAGTACTTC. Translation: CASSLRASAHYEQYF.

This clone appeared a single time. The chain joins TRBV5-1 to TRBJ1-3; tentatively, D is TRBD1 (5 bases). This CDR3 has 18 residues. Trimming took 0 bases from V and 0 from J, leaving 16 bases between them. Per germline, CDR1 SGHRS and CDR2 YFSETQ. This CDR3 is CASSLERAGTSSGNTIYF. CDR3 in DNA: TGCGCCAGCAGCTTGGAGCGGGCAGGGACGAGCTCTGGAAACACCATATATTTT.

Only one count was recorded for this clone. V and J are TRBV19 and TRBJ2-7, with 9 nucleotides matching TRBD1. The germline gives CDR1 LNHDA, CDR2 SQIVND (reference sequence). Trimming removed 3 bases from V and 7 bases from J; junction bases left unmatched: 10. This CDR3 region has 15 residues. In nucleotides, the CDR3 is TGTGCCAGTAGTATTTCAGACAGGGGGACTGAGGAGCAGTACTTC. Translated, it gives CASSISDRGTEEQYF.

The CDR3 loop is CASSSYGTPRGAEFWQPQHF. CDR3 coding DNA: TGTGCCAGCAGTTCGTACGGGACGCCCCGCGGGGCCGAATTTTGGCAGCCCCAGCATTTT. The chain uses TRBV28 and TRBJ1-5; D perhaps matches TRBD1 (5 bases). Trimming took 4 bases from V and 7 from J, leaving 32 bases between them. The CDR3 totals 20 residues. Germline-derived CDR1 and CDR2 are MDHEN and SYDVKM.

The chain links TRBV27 to TRBJ2-1; 12 positions agree with TRBD2. Germline V gene data show CDR1 as MNHEY and CDR2 as SMNVEV (reference sequence). V dropped 5 bases and J dropped 0; count of bases not matched to a gene: 5. CDR3 length equals 17 residues. Written as DNA, the CDR3 is TGTGCCAGCAGTCTCAGGACTAGCGGGAACTCCTACAATGAGCAGTTCTTC. Translating gives CASSLRTSGNSYNEQFF.

This clone was counted once. The chain carries TRBV9 and TRBJ2-1; 9 nucleotides align to TRBD2. The trim removed 3 bases at V and 1 base at J, leaving 2 bases unmatched. From germline, CDR1 is SGDLS and CDR2 YYNGEE. The CDR3 spans 15 residues. CDR3 amino acids: CASSGLAASYNEQFF. CDR3 bases: TGTGCCAGCAGCGGACTAGCGGCTTCCTACAATGAGCAGTTCTTC.

The rearrangement links TRBV11-3 to TRBJ2-1; 7 bases are shared with TRBD2. There are 15 residues in the CDR3. V lost 1 base to trimming and J lost 4 bases; unmatched junction nucleotides: 4. The germline V gene has CDR1 SGHNT and CDR2 YENEEA. The CDR3 region is CASSLGVAGYNEQFF. CDR3 nucleotides: TGTGCCAGCAGCTTAGGTGTAGCGGGTTACAATGAGCAGTTCTTC.

This sequence joins TRBV5-8 and TRBJ2-6; D remains unclear. The CDR3 consists of 16 residues. The ends were cut back, 4 bases at V and 0 bases at J, with 11 bases in the middle. Per the germline V gene, CDR1 is SGHTS and CDR2 is YDEGEE. The CDR3 DNA sequence: TGTGCCAGCAGCGTTTCCTCCAGCTCTGGGGCCAACGTCCTGACTTTC. It yields the protein CASSVSSSSGANVLTF.

This chain joins TRBV29-1 and TRBJ2-2, with 11 bases matching TRBD1. V shed 3 bases and J 3 bases; nucleotides not matched to a gene: 9. The CDR3 runs 17 residues. CDR1 and CDR2 from the germline V gene are SQVTM and ANQGSEA. DNA for the CDR3: TGCAGCGTTGATCCGGGACAGGGGGTTTTGGACACCGGGGAGCTGTTTTTT. It specifies CSVDPGQGVLDTGELFF.

The chain joins TRBV13 to TRBJ2-1, with 10 nucleotides matching TRBD2. Germline loops: CDR1 PRHDT, CDR2 FYEKMQ (reference sequence). The CDR3 sequence is 18 residues long. Germline trimming cut 4 bases from V and 7 bases from J; bases unmatched to any gene: 16. For the CDR3, the DNA is TGTGCCAGCAGCTCCCTAGCGGGAGTTCCGGTACGGAGGAATGAGCAGTTCTTC. It translates to CASSSLAGVPVRRNEQFF.

CDR3 DNA sequence: TGTGCCAGCAGCCCAGGGGCCGGGGAGCTGTTTTTT. As protein: CASSPGAGELFF. The gene calls are TRBV6-6 and TRBJ2-2, with D possibly being TRBD1 (6 bases). Germline CDR1 is MNHNY and CDR2 is SVGAGI (reference sequence). V was cut by 6 bases and J by 6 bases, with 8 bases left in between. There are 12 residues in the CDR3.

This rearrangement joins TRBV7-9 to TRBJ2-1; TRBD2 matches 8 bases. CDR3 length equals 16 residues. Germline trimming cut 5 bases from V and 5 bases from J; bases unmatched to any gene: 11. Germline assignment: CDR1 SEHNR and CDR2 FQNEAQ (reference sequence). Here the CDR3 reads CASSLPLVAGNNEQFF. The CDR3 DNA follows: TGTGCCAGCAGCCTCCCCTTGGTAGCGGGAAACAATGAGCAGTTCTTC.

The gene calls are TRBV11-1 and TRBJ1-1, with 10 bases identical to TRBD1. CDR1 is SGHAT and CDR2 is FQDESV in the germline V gene (reference sequence). CDR3 length: 18 amino acids. The V segment lost 5 bases and the J segment 5 bases; nucleotides outside the gene matches: 17. The DNA of the CDR3 is TGTGCCAGCAGCCCCAGACAGGGGGCTTGGGGAACGGGGACTGAAGCTTTCTTT. Translating gives CASSPRQGAWGTGTEAFF.

The rearrangement joins TRBV7-3 to TRBJ2-1, with TRBD2 matching over 10 bases. V was clipped by 2 bases and J by 7 bases; unmatched bases: 8. From germline, CDR1 is SGHTA and CDR2 FQGTGA. This CDR3 region has 16 residues. The CDR3 nucleotides are TGTGCCAGCAGCTTAGAAGTAGCGGGAGGTATGAATGAGCAGTTCTTC. Translating gives CASSLEVAGGMNEQFF.

The rearrangement links TRBV7-3 to TRBJ1-1; 7 positions match TRBD1. Per germline, CDR1 SGHTA and CDR2 FQGTGA. The CDR3 runs 18 residues. The J segment lost 4 bases and the V segment lost 5 bases, leaving 19 bases of the junction unmatched. In DNA form, the CDR3 reads TGTGCCAGCAGCGACCTGCTTCGGGGTGGGCCAGGGGGCACTGAAGCTTTCTTT. Encoded protein: CASSDLLRGGPGGTEAFF. Looking up the rest from reference TRBV7-3 and TRBJ1-1 gives the full variable domain: GAGVSQTPSNKVTEKGKYVELRCDPISGHTALYWYRQSLGQGPEFLIYFQGTGAADDSGLPNDRFFAVRPEGSVSTLKIQRTERGDSAVYLCASSDLLRGGPGGTEAFFGQGTRLTVV.

The chain uses TRBV5-1 and TRBJ2-4; D perhaps matches TRBD1 (6 bases). V was cut by 3 bases and J by 5 bases, with 9 bases left in between. The germline gives CDR1 SGHRS, CDR2 YFSETQ. This CDR3 is built from 13 residues. CDR3 DNA: TGCGCCAGCAGCTCGCAGGGGCAAAACATTCAGTACTTC. Protein product: CASSSQGQNIQYF.

This clone was found once. The J gene is TRBJ1-1, the V gene TRBV19; perhaps TRBD1 as D (5 bases). The CDR3 is made up of 15 amino acids. Germline loops: CDR1 LNHDA, CDR2 SQIVND (reference sequence). V lost 7 bases and J 3 bases, leaving 18 bases between the germline ends. The CDR3 protein is CASTSTDNRYTEAFF. In DNA form, the CDR3 reads TGTGCCAGTACCTCCACGGACAACCGTTACACTGAAGCTTTCTTT.

J is TRBJ2-7 and V is TRBV7-2; D possibly corresponds to TRBD2 (6 bases). The length of the CDR3 is 13 residues. CDR1 and CDR2 (germline): SGHTA, FQGNSA. V dropped 5 bases and J dropped 6 bases, with 14 bases sitting between them. CDR3 loop: CASSDRTTLEQYF. The CDR3 DNA reads as TGTGCCAGCAGCGACCGGACTACCCTCGAGCAGTACTTC.

This chain links TRBV6-5 with TRBJ2-1, with 7 bases matching TRBD2. With 2 bases clipped from V and 3 bases from J, the junction kept 4 bases outside the gene matches. The CDR3 covers 15 residues. Germline assignment: CDR1 MNHEY and CDR2 SVGAGI. Written as DNA, the CDR3 is TGTGCCAGCAGTTACGTGGCGGGAGACTACAATGAGCAGTTCTTC. It encodes CASSYVAGDYNEQFF.

The rearrangement links TRBV5-1 to TRBJ2-3; a weak D match, TRBD2 (5 bases). V shed 0 bases and J shed 9 bases, with 23 bases lying between them. This CDR3 is 17 amino acids long. Germline CDR1 SGHRS, CDR2 YFSETQ. The CDR3 nucleotides read TGCGCCAGCAGCTTGGGGGCTCTGAGCGGAGCCCGATTGACGCAGTATTTT. Translating gives CASSLGALSGARLTQYF.

DNA of the CDR3: TGTGCCAGCACCTATTCAGGCCGGGTTGAAAGGGGTATGAAGGGCTATGGCTACACCTTC. Protein: CASTYSGRVERGMKGYGYTF. The V gene is TRBV28, the J gene TRBJ1-2, with a weak D call TRBD1 (5 bases). The CDR3 is 20 residues long. Germline lookup yields CDR1 MDHEN and CDR2 SYDVKM. V was cut by 7 bases and J by 4 bases, with 34 bases left in between.

This clone was seen a few times. The V call is TRBV19, the J call TRBJ2-3, with 9 positions matching TRBD1. The trim removed 6 bases at V and 4 bases at J, leaving 5 bases unmatched. The CDR3 runs 14 residues. CDR1 and CDR2 (germline): LNHDA, SQIVND (reference sequence). The CDR3 here is CASSDDRGADTQYF. The DNA of the CDR3 is TGTGCCAGTAGCGATGACAGGGGGGCAGATACGCAGTATTTT.

Written as DNA, the CDR3 is TGTGCCAGCAGCTTGGTTGGGACAGGCCCGGGCTACACCTTC. Amino acids: CASSLVGTGPGYTF. This sequence joins TRBV5-6 and TRBJ1-2; 8 bases line up with TRBD1. This CDR3 comprises 14 residues. Looked up from germline, CDR1 is SGHDT and CDR2 is YYEEEE. Germline trimming cut 0 bases from V and 8 bases from J; bases unmatched to any gene: 6. Full variable domain (rest looked up from reference TRBV5-6 and TRBJ1-2): DAGVTQSPTHLIKTRGQQVTLRCSPKSGHDTVSWYQQALGQGPQFIFQYYEEEERQRGNFPDRFSGHQFPNYSSELNVNALLLGDSALYLCASSLVGTGPGYTFGSGTRLTVV.

This clone has a single count. As DNA, the CDR3 is TGTGCCAGCAACCCTTCAGGTACGGATGAGACCCAGTACTTC. Encoded protein: CASNPSGTDETQYF. The chain combines TRBV9 with TRBJ2-5; no clear D. The V and J ends lost 6 bases and 5 bases respectively, with 17 bases between them. The germline gives CDR1 SGDLS, CDR2 YYNGEE. The CDR3 runs to 14 residues.

This chain links TRBV18 with TRBJ2-5; TRBD2 matches at 13 bases. The assigned J gene may be wrong: the sequence end matches TRBJ2-7 better. CDR3 length equals 17 residues. From germline, CDR1 is KGHSH and CDR2 LQKENI. For the CDR3, the DNA is TGTGCCAGCTCACAAAAACGGACTAGCGGGAGTGGGAACGAGCAGTACTTC. Protein sequence: CASSQKRTSGSGNEQYF.

The chain links TRBV5-1 to TRBJ2-1; 9 positions match TRBD2. V lost 3 bases and J lost 8; bases outside the gene matches: 24. Germline V gene sequence: CDR1 SGHRS, CDR2 YFSETQ. This CDR3 is built from 20 residues. The CDR3 nucleotides read TGCGCCAGCAGCTACTCGGGACAGTTTACCGGGACTAGCTGGTCGTATGAGCAGTTCTTC. This encodes CASSYSGQFTGTSWSYEQFF.